The rows below give T cell receptor beta chains drawn from one sample of a study of blood T cell repertoires in COVID-19. The table came from immunoSEQ multiplex PCR; TCRdb's copy has only in-frame clones and leaves some out. The sample lists 55,000 to 70,000 clones, 88% occurring once. Specimen: peripheral blood. These TCRs come from a woman between 55 and 75 years old with COVID-19, enrolled during active disease. Each CDR3 is given with its conserved first and last residue.

j_call: TRBJ1-5; v_call: TRBV10-3; cdr3_aa: CAITRRTDISNQPQHF
j_call: TRBJ1-2; v_call: TRBV29-1; cdr3_aa: CSVYGTRGVANYGYTF
j_call: TRBJ2-2; v_call: TRBV11-3; cdr3_aa: CASSLGTRNTGELFF
j_call: TRBJ1-6; v_call: TRBV18; cdr3_aa: CASSLRVGNSPLHF
j_call: TRBJ1-2; v_call: TRBV2; cdr3_aa: CASAGQELSNYGYTF
j_call: TRBJ1-1; v_call: TRBV30; cdr3_aa: CAWSKSVDTEAFF
j_call: TRBJ1-4; v_call: TRBV3-1/TRBV3-2; cdr3_aa: CASSQERRLGWEKLFF
j_call: TRBJ1-5; v_call: TRBV7-9; cdr3_aa: CASSLGTGASNQPQHF
j_call: TRBJ2-7; v_call: TRBV6-2/TRBV6-3; cdr3_aa: CASSPNLGRNYEQYF
j_call: TRBJ1-1; v_call: TRBV4-2; cdr3_aa: CASSQGRVANTEAFF
j_call: TRBJ1-1; v_call: TRBV10-3; cdr3_aa: CAIRRITGDTEAFF
j_call: TRBJ2-2; v_call: TRBV24-1; cdr3_aa: CATNPTNTGELFF
j_call: TRBJ2-5; v_call: TRBV30; cdr3_aa: CAWSVGSAETQYF
j_call: TRBJ2-5; v_call: TRBV6-5; cdr3_aa: CASSWTSGGGKETQYF
j_call: TRBJ2-5; v_call: TRBV11-2; cdr3_aa: CASSWTGGSETQYF
j_call: TRBJ1-2; v_call: TRBV30; cdr3_aa: CAYSRQGFYGYTF
j_call: TRBJ1-5; v_call: TRBV19; cdr3_aa: CASSIADNQPQHF
j_call: TRBJ2-2; v_call: TRBV9; cdr3_aa: CASGVNNANTGELFF
j_call: TRBJ2-7; v_call: TRBV28; cdr3_aa: CASSSGTGASYEQYF
j_call: TRBJ2-1; v_call: TRBV6-5; cdr3_aa: CASSYGLAATHNEQFF
j_call: TRBJ1-5; v_call: TRBV19; cdr3_aa: CASRQDPAEWNQPQHF
j_call: TRBJ2-1; v_call: TRBV7-9; cdr3_aa: CASSFSEQGAHEQFF
j_call: TRBJ1-4; v_call: TRBV3-1/TRBV3-2; cdr3_aa: CASSQEGTGEYPGTNEKLFF
j_call: TRBJ2-5; v_call: TRBV2; cdr3_aa: CASSGVLAGFQETQYF
j_call: TRBJ2-7; v_call: TRBV4-3; cdr3_aa: CASSRRGKSYEQYF
j_call: TRBJ1-4; v_call: TRBV3-1/TRBV3-2; cdr3_aa: CASSFSQNEKLFF
j_call: TRBJ1-2; v_call: TRBV7-2; cdr3_aa: CASSQGQGYYGYTF
j_call: TRBJ1-2; v_call: TRBV3-1/TRBV3-2; cdr3_aa: CASSQSLTGYYGYTF
j_call: TRBJ2-2; v_call: TRBV6-1; cdr3_aa: CASSEGQVRTGELFF
j_call: TRBJ1-1; v_call: TRBV5-4; cdr3_aa: CASSSGGGGVVTEAFF
j_call: TRBJ2-5; v_call: TRBV11-2; cdr3_aa: CASRQGGETQYF
j_call: TRBJ2-5; v_call: TRBV5-4; cdr3_aa: CATTGVAGYQETQYF
j_call: TRBJ1-3; v_call: TRBV10-3; cdr3_aa: CAISVGQGGNTIYF
j_call: TRBJ2-2; v_call: TRBV29-1; cdr3_aa: CSVEVTRGGRRLLSNTGELFF
j_call: TRBJ2-7; v_call: TRBV27; cdr3_aa: CASRNLKRASYEQYF
j_call: TRBJ2-7; v_call: TRBV11-2; cdr3_aa: CASRGTGPLSEQYF
j_call: TRBJ2-5; v_call: TRBV10-3; cdr3_aa: CAISVGLAEPQETQYF
j_call: TRBJ2-1; v_call: TRBV7-2; cdr3_aa: CASSLTSGAYNEQFF
j_call: TRBJ1-1; v_call: TRBV3-1/TRBV3-2; cdr3_aa: CASSQGDRANTEAFF
j_call: TRBJ2-1; v_call: TRBV9; cdr3_aa: CASSVGSGSVYNEQFF
j_call: TRBJ1-3; v_call: TRBV10-2; cdr3_aa: CASSEQGADGNTIYF
j_call: TRBJ2-3; v_call: TRBV12-3/TRBV12-4; cdr3_aa: CASSSLDTQYF
j_call: TRBJ2-2; v_call: TRBV19; cdr3_aa: CASRAGTRNTGELFF
j_call: TRBJ2-5; v_call: TRBV7-2; cdr3_aa: CASSSGLAGVGETQYF
j_call: TRBJ1-2; v_call: TRBV7-8; cdr3_aa: CASSFVGRGKGSYGYTF